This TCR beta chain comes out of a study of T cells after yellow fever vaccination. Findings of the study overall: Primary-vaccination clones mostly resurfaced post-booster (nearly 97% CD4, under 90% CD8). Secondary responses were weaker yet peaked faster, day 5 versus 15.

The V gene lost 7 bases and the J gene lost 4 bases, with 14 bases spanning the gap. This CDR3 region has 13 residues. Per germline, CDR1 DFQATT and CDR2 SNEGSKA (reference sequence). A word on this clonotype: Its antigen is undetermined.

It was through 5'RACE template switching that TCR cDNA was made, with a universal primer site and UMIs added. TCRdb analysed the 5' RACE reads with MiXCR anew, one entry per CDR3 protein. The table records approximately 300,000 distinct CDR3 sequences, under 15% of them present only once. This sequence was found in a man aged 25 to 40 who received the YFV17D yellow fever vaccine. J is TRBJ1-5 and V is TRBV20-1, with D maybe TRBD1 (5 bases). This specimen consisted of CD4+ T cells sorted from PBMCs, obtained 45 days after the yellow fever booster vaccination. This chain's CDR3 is CSVRGRNNQPQHF. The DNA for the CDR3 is TGCAGTGTTAGGGGACGGAATAATCAGCCCCAGCATTTT.